This TCR beta chain emerged from a study of beta chain features in type 1 diabetes. Findings and caveats of the study: The study found moderately but significantly shorter TCRB CDR3s in all four CD4+ subsets of Type 1 diabetes patients.

cDNA synthesis used the whole RNA isolate, giving expressed TCRB sequences. Naive, central memory and regulatory T cell samples came to a mean of around 3.3 million reads. TCRdb's table, derived via immunoSEQ multiplex PCR, lists solely in-frame clones and lacks some. The sample has 250,000 or so clones, roughly 22% seen once. Deletions cut 6 bases from V and 7 bases from J, with 9 bases between. The CDR3 has 11 amino acids. Germline V gives CDR1 SNHLY, CDR2 FYNNEI. A remark on this clone: Its target is not known.

Sequenced input: naive CD4+ T cells from blood. This chain joins TRBV2 and TRBJ1-1; D perhaps matches TRBD1 (5 bases). The TCR sequence derives from a woman between 40 and 50 years old with type 1 diabetes. Here the CDR3 DNA reads TGTGCCAGCAGCTTCGGGGGTGAAGCTTTCTTT. The encoded protein is CASSFGGEAFF.